This T cell receptor (beta chain) stems from a study of blood T cell repertoires in COVID-19. Across the study: Acute and convalescent COVID-19 samples came from the United States, Italy and Spain. T cells, B-cell-depleted T cells, or PBMCs supplied cDNA or gDNA.

After removal of 6 bases from V and 5 bases from J, the junction contained 7 bases not matched to a gene. CDR1 is MNHEY, CDR2 SMNVEV, per germline (reference sequence). The CDR3 sequence is 14 residues long. Authors' processing steps: Counts of nucleated cells, estimated from reference gene primer amplification, were obtained. Assay: immunoSEQ multiplex PCR; the TCRdb copy retains only in-frame clones and omits some. V and J calls and clone size come straight from that table; D and trimming were deduced from the DNA. The data show just under 65,000 clones, with roughly 76% seen just once and 50% held by the top ten.

The chain links TRBV27 to TRBJ1-1, with 9 bases matching TRBD1. The source is a woman older than 75 with acute or convalescent COVID-19. Sequencing was carried out using peripheral blood. The CDR3 protein is CASRRTGERTEAFF. The CDR3 DNA reads as TGTGCCAGCAGGAGGACAGGGGAAAGGACTGAAGCTTTCTTT.